Sequencing of this TCR beta chain was carried out in a study of blood T cell repertoires in COVID-19. The overall study: Samples representing acute and convalescent COVID-19 were sourced from the United States, Italy and Spain. From T cells, B-cell-depleted T cells, or PBMCs came the material, which was cDNA or gDNA.

As originally analysed: Quantification of nucleated cells was approximated via reference gene primer amplification. Generated by immunoSEQ multiplex PCR, the TCRdb table keeps only in-frame clones and is missing some. The V and J calls and clone size are taken from that table; D and trimming were inferred from the DNA. The sample yields around 68,000 clones, roughly 91% seen once. The V and J ends lost 6 bases and 4 bases, in that order; junction bases with no gene match: 17. The germline gives CDR1 MDHEN, CDR2 SYDVKM. The CDR3 totals 17 residues. The chain couples TRBV28 to TRBJ2-5; 7 nucleotides agree with TRBD2. This clonotype originated in a man between 50 and 59 years old with active COVID-19. Sequenced material: peripheral blood. The CDR3 reads CASSNQVGRGLRETQYF. The CDR3 coding sequence is TGTGCCAGCAGCAATCAAGTGGGGAGGGGCCTACGAGAGACCCAGTACTTC. Drawing the rest from reference TRBV28 and TRBJ2-5, the complete variable domain is DVKVTQSSRYLVKRTGEKVFLECVQDMDHENMFWYRQDPGLGLRLIYFSYDVKMKEKGDIPEGYSVSREKKERFSLILESASTNQTSMYLCASSNQVGRGLRETQYFGPGTRLLVL.